The present T cell receptor (beta chain) was sequenced within a study of cytomegalovirus exposure and HLA in healthy donors (dated by TCRdb to the late 2010s). Turning to the overall study: In an earlier analysis of fewer than 750 of the donors, 276 Gb of sequence data and 90 million to 120 million unique TCR beta sequences from roughly 200 million T cells were reported. Using immunosequencing, the study profiled T cell repertoires from around 670 subjects and related those repertoires to cytomegalovirus serostatus. Among the approximately 400 genotyped donors, 75% to 90% belonged to the genetic ancestry cluster associated with self-reported Caucasian donors. All discovery cohort repertoires had been generated on a single sequencing platform. Rather than drawing on any new phenotypic data, the later analysis identified candidate immune exposures from TCR beta sequences and the way those sequences occurred across donors. Class I and class II HLA loci were covered by the typing at four-digit resolution. Donor age, sex, ethnicity and CMV serostatus were compiled alongside the repertoire data. Approximately 300 gigabases of sequencing data and roughly 80 million unique TCR sequences made up an early release that covered approximately 620 HLA-typed donors. A later genetic analysis took genome-wide SNP genotypes for about three fifths of the roughly 670 donors and used that subset as a discovery cohort. Typing coverage varied by locus: about 629-630 donors for A, B, C, DRB1 and DQB1; roughly 510 for DQA1; 606 for DPA1; roughly 470 for DPB1. High-throughput TCR immunosequencing, statistical association of individual TCRs with disease status, and machine learning were combined to predict cytomegalovirus infection status. A handful of DR-DQ haplotypes were handled as single units for association and clustering because linkage in the cohort was strong. In addition to the first cohort of several hundred subjects, a separate validation cohort of approximately 110 different subjects was used. The aim of the study was to test whether cataloging public T cell receptors could identify signatures of past pathogen exposure. In an earlier analysis of about 590 of the donors, high-throughput TCR beta sequencing was used to judge whether each TCR beta V gene segment behaved as functional or pseudogenic. To study patterns of TCR occurrence, a later analysis re-analyzed previously published TCR beta repertoires from 700 or so donors and added high-resolution HLA genotyping. Among 398 genotyped donors of the cohort, an average of about 240,000 unique TCR beta nucleotide sequences were sequenced per donor, 15% to 20% of them non-productive.

The germline V and J ends show losses of 8 bases and 4 bases respectively, and no gene match explains 8 bases of the junction. From the cysteine through the phenylalanine, the CDR3 covers 14 amino acids. Only the CDR3 portion is preserved as DNA: 42 bases, with reading frame beginning at the first base. CDR1 and CDR2 were assigned from the germline V gene as MNHEY and SVGAGI. The method behind the library was the immunoSEQ multiplex PCR assay. A mixture of 60 forward primers for TCR Vbeta segments and 13 reverse primers for TCR Jbeta segments was used in the multiplex PCR. The CDR3 region of rearranged TCR beta genes was amplified from genomic DNA with a multiplex PCR assay. The amplified TCR beta libraries were sequenced on the Illumina HiSeq System as 87-base-pair reads. In the authors' own workflow: In a later analysis, some 80 million unique TCR beta chains were counted across the 666 repertoires, and approximately 11 million of these chains were shared by at least two donors. To remove PCR and sequencing errors, raw reads were error-corrected and collapsed into unique sequences using a nearest-neighbor algorithm that merged closely related sequences. CDR3 sequences were aligned to IMGT reference sequences to assign V, D and J gene segments. For a sequence to be retained, a match of at least six nucleotides was required to both a V gene segment and a J gene segment. Rearrangements were classified as productive when the CDR3 lacked stop codons and remained in frame with V and J, and all other rearrangements were classified as non-productive. CDR3 was defined according to IMGT convention as the region running from the second conserved V-encoded cysteine to the conserved J-encoded phenylalanine. In an earlier analysis of around 540 of the donors, sequences lacking an unambiguous match to a single V gene segment were excluded. In an earlier analysis of a few hundred of the donors, V segments were called functional above 56.7% productive rearrangements and were called segregating when the between-donor standard deviation exceeded 5%. A statistical classification framework was built to diagnose cytomegalovirus status from the catalog of TCR beta chain sequences. In a later analysis, V and J genes were assigned by comparing TCR nucleotide sequences against IMGT/GENE-DB human TR gene sequences. The TCRdist pipeline was used in a later analysis to assign CDR3 sequences and most-parsimonious VDJ recombination scenarios. In a later analysis, each TCR beta chain was defined by its CDR3 amino acid sequence together with its V-gene family, and reads without a unique V-gene family were excluded. To address suspected cross-contamination and a sequencing artifact, a later analysis removed over 500 highly shared, low-generation-probability nucleotide sequences. In a later analysis, a clonal expansion index was calculated for each public chain from normalized within-repertoire ranks of inferred template counts. In a later analysis, generation probabilities were computed with a VDJ recombination model fitted to out-of-frame rearrangements, and the resulting probabilities were checked against IGoR. Hypergeometric tests were used in a later analysis to score TCR-TCR, TCR-HLA and TCR-CMV co-occurrence, with a repertoire-size bias correction applied to the TCR pairs. To estimate false discovery rates, a later analysis permuted the HLA or CMV assignments 20 times. In a later analysis, co-occurring TCRs were grouped using DBSCAN, and TCRdist sequence similarity was added for clustering within HLA-allele-positive subsets. Repertoires with fewer than 30,000 or more than 120,000 public chains were left out of co-occurrence clustering, as were several repertoires with anomalous nucleotide sharing. The table was pulled from immuneACCESS by TCRdb, which kept in-frame rearrangements only. Such tables lose some clones; where checked, under half of the loss comes from unresolved V genes, and the rest has no known cause. V, J and clone size reflect that table, while D and trimming were determined from the DNA. The sample yields more than 90,000 clones; under 80% were counted once. Around a tenth of the sample lies in the top ten.

Concerning this clone: Its specific antigen is unknown. No base quality values were provided; no much bigger clone lies one nucleotide off.

Broad study findings and their caveats: In a later analysis, TCR association rates were found to vary across HLA loci, with the most associated TCRs seen for DRB1 alleles and the fewest for HLA-C alleles. A further reported finding was that TCR beta sequences accurately predicted the HLA-A and HLA-B alleles for most subjects in the first cohort. In both the original and validation cohorts, the classifier was reported to diagnose cytomegalovirus status with high specificity and sensitivity. In the study, around 150 TCR beta chains were listed as associated with cytomegalovirus. About 17 rarely observed V segments, including chromosome 9 orphons, were excluded from the earlier analysis of about 500 of the donors because counts were too low. Sequencing depth was assumed to be roughly uniform across donors in the presence/absence analyses, though that assumption may not hold. Immune exposure information for the cohort was limited to CMV serostatus. In a later analysis, most CMV-associated TCR beta chains were found to appear HLA-restricted, with HLA associations seemingly driven largely by CMV exposure. When HLA alleles, especially DR and DQ, strongly co-occurred, attributing TCR associations to individual alleles was difficult. Three of the identified cytomegalovirus-associated TCR beta chains were confirmed in vitro to be specific for cytomegalovirus antigens. A cluster of highly shared sequence variants was judged likely to be a technical artifact of the sequencing pipeline. An earlier analysis of some 560 of the donors showed that most TCR beta V segments appeared in productive rearrangements either about 87% or about 30% of the time, which broadly matched IMGT annotations. Some IMGT-functional V segments, including TRBV6-2 and TRBV6-3, could not be told apart with the 87-base-pair reads, so those segments were excluded. According to the authors, the approach could potentially be generalized to other disease states and immunological phenotypes. At a false discovery rate of 0.05, a later analysis linked some 17,000 TCR beta sequences to specific HLA alleles. Correlated functional status among segregating V segments might be attributable to linkage disequilibrium, but an unknown experimental factor could not be ruled out. According to a later analysis, parvovirus B19, influenza, CMV and Epstein-Barr virus appeared linked to several top co-occurrence clusters. In this cohort, only TCR beta chains were sequenced, and detectable features were limited by the absence of alpha or paired-chain data. Because HLA typing was missing for some donors at each locus, association tests included only the typed subset. In a later analysis, HLA-associated TCR beta chains showed more clonal expansion and lower generation probabilities than non-associated chains that were equally common. A later genetic analysis reported fewer N-insertions in productive TCRs among donors in an Asian-associated ancestry cluster than the roughly 700-donor mean. V-gene and J-gene trimming of TCR beta chains was associated with a missense DCLRE1C variant in a later genetic analysis, and the association was replicated in an independent cohort. Most TCR sequences were observed very rarely across donors, whereas some public TCRs were present in many individuals.

In total, just over 650 healthy bone marrow donors made up the cohort. Cohort members were all nominally healthy when sampled, although unrecorded immune exposures were likely present. The donor was CMV seropositive and was included in the group of 250 to 350 seropositive cohort members. Every donor gave a peripheral blood sample, and the peripheral blood mononuclear cells from that sample were used for TCR beta sequencing. Genomic DNA was extracted from the blood cell samples with the Qiagen DNeasy Blood Extraction Kit. The sample comprised PBMCs. The sequence came from a woman in her forties or fifties in good health and CMV-seropositive. The rearrangement joined TRBV6-5 to TRBJ2-3; 8 bases in the middle match TRBD2. The encoded CDR3 is CASRTSNIADTQYF. DNA sequence: TGTGCCAGCCGGACTAGCAATATCGCAGATACGCAGTATTTT.